In this sample, the clone carrying this T cell receptor beta chain turned up once. The patients with Susac syndrome satisfied recently defined diagnostic criteria for either definite or probable disease. The V end lost 1 base, the J end lost 4 bases, and 19 bases lay between the germline ends. The CDR3 contains 18 residues. Per the germline V gene, CDR1 is LGHNT and CDR2 is FRNRAP. Random hexamers were used to reverse transcribe roughly 0.5 to 1 ug of RNA. TCRdb itself ran the immunoSEQ multiplex PCR reads through MiXCR, one entry per CDR3 protein. The table records about 240,000 distinct CDR3 sequences, less than 96% of them present only once. The sample originates from a study of CD8 T cells in Susac syndrome.

The chain recombines TRBV12-5 with TRBJ2-2; no clear D gene. This clonotype was obtained from a human donor with Susac syndrome. The specimen was CD4+ T cells from PBMCs. The CDR3, as DNA: TGTGCTAGTGGTTTGGCACTTTTCGGGTCCACCGCCACCGGGGAGCTGTTTTTT. This sequence encodes CASGLALFGSTATGELFF.